These 28 T cell receptor beta chains were all obtained from the same sample, sequenced in a study of response to subunit inactivated influenza vaccine. Using its own MiXCR run on the RT-PCR reads, TCRdb lists one record per CDR3 protein. The sample lists under 500,000 distinct CDR3 sequences, approximately 11% occurring once. The starting material was PBMCs from blood, obtained 45 days after vaccination. The receptor set was obtained from a man aged 50-60 years who received an inactivated influenza vaccine.

The table lists this clonotype with a few counts. V gene TRBV20-1 combines with J gene TRBJ2-1; D perhaps matches TRBD2 (5 bases). Trimming took 6 bases from V and 4 from J, leaving 16 bases between them. Germline CDR1 and CDR2: DFQATT and SNEGSKA (reference sequence). This CDR3 is 14 amino acids long. This CDR3 is CSARTPPGYNEQFF. The CDR3 nucleotides are TGCAGTGCCAGGACTCCCCCCGGATACAATGAGCAGTTCTTC.

The table lists this clonotype with many counts. The V call is TRBV12-3 or TRBV12-4, the J call TRBJ2-3; 10 bases agree with TRBD2. V trimming: 2 bases; J trimming: 11 bases; junction bases outside the gene matches: 7. The CDR3 is made up of 14 amino acids. The CDR3 region is CASSLSRLAGVQYF. DNA for the CDR3: TGTGCCAGCAGTTTATCCCGGCTAGCGGGGGTGCAGTATTTT.

The chain employs TRBV6-6 and TRBJ2-5; D is unresolved. Trimming took 6 bases from V and 4 from J, leaving 12 bases between them. This CDR3 spans 13 amino acids. The germline gives CDR1 MNHNY, CDR2 SVGAGI (reference sequence). In DNA, the CDR3 is TGTGCCAGCAGCACCTACATGGGAGAGACCCAGTACTTC. This codes for CASSTYMGETQYF.

This clonotype has more than one count but fewer than ten. The chain combines TRBV5-1 with TRBJ2-5, with D possibly TRBD1 on 5 matching bases. The germline V and J ends were trimmed by 4 bases and 3 bases, with 10 bases remaining between them. The CDR3 is made up of 13 amino acids. The V gene's germline CDR1 is SGHRS and CDR2 YFSETQ. The CDR3 DNA follows: TGCGCCAGCAGCATCACCAGGGAAGAGACCCAGTACTTC. This gives the protein CASSITREETQYF.

In this sample, this clonotype turned up a few times. The rearrangement links TRBV28 to TRBJ2-7, with 11 bases that match TRBD1. The germline CDR1 and CDR2 sequences are MDHEN and SYDVKM. The CDR3 consists of 15 residues. V dropped 5 bases and J dropped 0; count of bases not matched to a gene: 3. CDR3 sequence reads: CASSRTGGPSYEQYF. CDR3 sequence (DNA): TGTGCCAGCAGTAGGACAGGGGGCCCCTCCTACGAGCAGTACTTC.

This clonotype appeared a few times. The chain employs TRBV10-3 and TRBJ2-3; TRBD1 matches at 9 bases. Germline V CDR1 and CDR2: ENHRY, SYGVKD. This CDR3 spans 13 amino acids. With V trimmed by 8 bases and J by 3 bases, 3 bases remained unmatched. CDR3 DNA sequence: TGTGCCATCGGGGGACAGGGAACAGATACGCAGTATTTT. It specifies CAIGGQGTDTQYF.

This clonotype was seen only a few times. The chain recombines TRBV28 with TRBJ2-5; 13 bases match TRBD2. This CDR3 is 19 amino acids long. Germline V gene sequence: CDR1 MDHEN, CDR2 SYDVKM. Trimming took 5 bases from V and 2 from J; bases not matched to a gene: 14. The CDR3: CASSRGELAGGPEQETQYF. CDR3 nucleotides: TGTGCCAGCAGTCGGGGGGAACTAGCGGGAGGGCCGGAGCAAGAGACCCAGTACTTC.

This clonotype was found a few times. The chain recombines TRBV7-2 with TRBJ2-2, with D perhaps TRBD2 (7 bases). Germline CDR1 and CDR2: SGHTA and FQGNSA. The V end lost 0 bases, the J end lost 5 bases, and 19 bases lay between the germline ends. This CDR3 is built from 18 residues. The CDR3 region is CASSLAPGGGRGTGELFF. Written as DNA, the CDR3 is TGTGCCAGCAGCTTAGCGCCGGGCGGGGGCCGAGGAACCGGGGAGCTGTTTTTT.

The table lists this clonotype with many counts. This rearrangement joins TRBV20-1 to TRBJ2-1; D uncertain. The CDR3 sequence is 12 residues long. V lost 4 bases to trimming and J lost 7 bases, with 11 bases between them. The germline V gene encodes CDR1 DFQATT and CDR2 SNEGSKA (reference sequence). This CDR3 is CSATDGLNEQFF. The CDR3 coding sequence is TGCAGTGCTACGGATGGGCTAAATGAGCAGTTCTTC.

The chain combines TRBV14 with TRBJ2-5; possibly TRBD2 for D (6 bases). Germline CDR1 SGHDN, CDR2 FVKESK. There are 16 residues in the CDR3. The V and J ends lost 1 base and 2 bases respectively, with 14 bases between them. In nucleotides, the CDR3 is TGTGCCAGCAGCCAAGTGCCCGGGACTTCTCAAGAGACCCAGTACTTC. Its translation: CASSQVPGTSQETQYF.

The chain carries TRBV20-1 and TRBJ2-1, with 7 nucleotides matching TRBD1. The CDR3 spans 20 residues. Trimming removed 2 bases from V and 2 bases from J; junction bases left unmatched: 21. Germline-derived CDR1 and CDR2 are DFQATT and SNEGSKA (reference sequence). The CDR3 protein is CSARHPKGRGQGGAYNEQFF. Written as DNA, the CDR3 is TGCAGTGCTAGACACCCGAAGGGTAGGGGGCAAGGGGGCGCCTACAATGAGCAGTTCTTC.

This clonotype was seen a handful of times. The rearrangement joins TRBV4-1 to TRBJ1-5; 8 bases line up with TRBD1. J gave up 9 bases and V 5 bases, and 9 bases lay outside the gene matches. Germline lookup yields CDR1 MGHRA and CDR2 YSYEKL. The CDR3 loop spans 14 amino acids. The CDR3 bases are TGCGCCAGCAGCTTACGACAGGGGCAGGCGCCCCAGCATTTT. Protein product: CASSLRQGQAPQHF.

This clonotype was picked up a small number of times. The V gene is TRBV20-1, the J gene TRBJ2-7, with TRBD1 identical over 7 bases. J gave up 2 bases and V 6 bases, and 13 bases lay outside the gene matches. The CDR3 runs to 15 residues. Germline V gene lookup returns CDR1 DFQATT and CDR2 SNEGSKA (reference sequence). This CDR3 is CSAGIRAGTAYEQYF. The CDR3 coding sequence is TGCAGTGCCGGAATAAGGGCCGGGACAGCCTACGAGCAGTACTTC.

This clonotype occurred a few times. A junction boundary mismatches the germline segment, possibly from a read error. The rearrangement uses TRBV11-2 and TRBJ2-4; a weak D match, TRBD1 (5 bases). The germline V gene has CDR1 SGHAT and CDR2 FQNNGV. The CDR3 spans 11 residues. CDR3 sequence (DNA): TGTGCCAGCAGCTTAGGGGGCAGGGTTGACTTC. This translates into CASSLGGRVDF.

The V call is TRBV6-1, the J call TRBJ1-1; D ambiguous. The V end lost 6 bases, the J end lost 3 bases, and 20 bases lay between the germline ends. Germline V gene sequence: CDR1 MNHNS, CDR2 SASEGT. The CDR3 covers 16 residues. Here the CDR3 DNA reads TGTGCCAGCAGCACGATAGGGCTAGGGTGGGACACTGAAGCTTTCTTT. Translation: CASSTIGLGWDTEAFF.

The rearrangement uses TRBV10-1 and TRBJ2-3, with no clear D. Trimming removed 3 bases at V and 4 bases at J, with 14 bases between. Germline V gene data show CDR1 as WNHNN and CDR2 as SYGVQD (reference sequence). This CDR3 is 15 amino acids long. CDR3 nucleotide sequence: TGCGCCAGCAGTGAACGCGGCCAAGGAGCAGATACGCAGTATTTT. Its protein is CASSERGQGADTQYF.

V is TRBV29-1 and J is TRBJ1-1, with a tentative D call TRBD1 (6 bases). Germline V lookup: CDR1 SQVTM, CDR2 ANQGSEA. The CDR3 runs to 12 residues. V was pared by 6 bases and J by 2 bases, with 10 bases between. CDR3 region: CSVDRQNTEAFF. The CDR3 DNA reads TGCAGCGTCGACAGGCAAAACACTGAAGCTTTCTTT.

This clonotype has a count of ten or more. The CDR3 loop is CSVGSPENYNEQFF. The DNA for the CDR3 is TGCAGCGTTGGGTCCCCAGAGAACTACAATGAGCAGTTCTTC. This chain connects TRBV29-1 to TRBJ2-1; D not certain. Looked up from germline, CDR1 is SQVTM and CDR2 is ANQGSEA. Trimming pared 4 bases from V and 3 bases from J, leaving 13 bases between. The CDR3 extends over 14 amino acids.

This clonotype showed up just a few times. This chain links TRBV6-2 or TRBV6-3 with TRBJ2-1; TRBD1 matches at 9 bases. This CDR3 contains 15 residues. Looked up from germline, CDR1 is MNHEY and CDR2 is SVGEGT. Trimming removed 10 bases from V and 5 bases from J; junction bases left unmatched: 12. The CDR3 sequence: CAIKGQGARHNEQFF. For the CDR3, the DNA is TGTGCCATAAAGGGACAGGGAGCACGGCACAATGAGCAGTTCTTC.

This sequence joins TRBV9 and TRBJ1-1, with D perhaps TRBD1 (6 bases). V was trimmed by 0 bases and J by 4 bases, leaving 10 bases between them. The CDR3 totals 14 residues. CDR1 and CDR2 from the germline V gene are SGDLS and YYNGEE. The CDR3 here is CASSVAKGGTEAFF. CDR3 DNA sequence: TGTGCCAGCAGCGTAGCGAAGGGGGGCACTGAAGCTTTCTTT.

The DNA for the CDR3 is TGTGCCAGCAGCTCGGGACTAGCGGGAGGGGAGGAGACCCAGTACTTC. Its translation: CASSSGLAGGEETQYF. This chain uses TRBV7-8 with TRBJ2-5; 16 positions match TRBD2. The germline gives CDR1 SGHVS, CDR2 FQNEAQ. Germline trimming cut 4 bases from V and 5 bases from J; bases unmatched to any gene: 4. CDR3 length: 16 residues.

This clonotype was observed many times. The V gene is TRBV28, the J gene TRBJ2-6; 7 bases match TRBD1. CDR1 is MDHEN, CDR2 SYDVKM, per germline. V gave up 5 bases and J gave up 2 bases; unmatched junction bases: 3. This CDR3 is 15 amino acids long. The CDR3 DNA reads as TGTGCCAGCAGTCCCGGGACAGCTGGGGCCAACGTCCTGACTTTC. It is translated as CASSPGTAGANVLTF.

This chain uses TRBV24-1 with TRBJ2-2; 10 bases align to TRBD1. From germline, CDR1 is KGHDR and CDR2 SFDVKD. With V trimmed by 4 bases and J by 6 bases, 13 bases remained unmatched. The CDR3 covers 18 residues. The CDR3 is CATSDPTFGTGDPGELFF. CDR3 in DNA: TGTGCCACCAGTGACCCTACCTTTGGGACAGGGGATCCCGGGGAGCTGTTTTTT.

The V and J genes are TRBV6-5 and TRBJ2-7; D is unclear. The length of the CDR3 is 14 residues. Germline values: CDR1 MNHEY, CDR2 SVGAGI. V was clipped by 0 bases and J by 2 bases, with 8 bases between them. CDR3 coding DNA: TGTGCCAGCAGTTACTCGTCCGAAACCTACGAGCAGTACTTC. Protein product: CASSYSSETYEQYF.

This clonotype was detected a few times. J is TRBJ1-2 and V is TRBV7-6, with 8 bases that match TRBD1. CDR3 length: 16 residues. The V segment lost 0 bases and the J segment 4 bases; nucleotides outside the gene matches: 7. Germline V CDR1 and CDR2: SGHVS, FNYEAQ. The CDR3 nucleotides read TGTGCCAGCAGCTTAGCGCCCGGACAGGGAGTCTATGGCTACACCTTC. Its translation is CASSLAPGQGVYGYTF.

The rearrangement links TRBV3-1 to TRBJ2-7; 9 nucleotides match TRBD1. CDR3 length: 15 residues. With V trimmed by 0 bases and J by 4 bases, 4 bases remained unmatched. Germline V gives CDR1 LGHDT, CDR2 YNNKEL (reference sequence). The CDR3 sequence: CASSQEAGTGYEQYF. For the CDR3, the DNA is TGTGCCAGCAGCCAAGAAGCTGGGACAGGGTACGAGCAGTACTTC.

In its sample, this clonotype was seen a few times. This chain joins TRBV5-1 and TRBJ1-1; D is unclear. Per germline, CDR1 SGHRS and CDR2 YFSETQ. V was trimmed by 4 bases and J by 4 bases, leaving 11 bases between them. CDR3 length: 13 amino acids. The CDR3 sequence is CASSRAGATEAFF. Here the CDR3 DNA reads TGCGCCAGCAGCCGCGCTGGAGCCACTGAAGCTTTCTTT.

This clonotype was detected ten times or more. CDR3 nucleotide sequence: TGCAGTGCCGAACGGGACAGCAATTCACCCCTCCACTTT. As protein: CSAERDSNSPLHF. The rearrangement links TRBV20-1 to TRBJ1-6; 7 nucleotides line up with TRBD1. Per the germline V gene, CDR1 is DFQATT and CDR2 is SNEGSKA (reference sequence). There are 13 residues in the CDR3. The V gene end was trimmed by 6 bases and the J gene end by 7 bases; junction bases not matched to a gene: 6.